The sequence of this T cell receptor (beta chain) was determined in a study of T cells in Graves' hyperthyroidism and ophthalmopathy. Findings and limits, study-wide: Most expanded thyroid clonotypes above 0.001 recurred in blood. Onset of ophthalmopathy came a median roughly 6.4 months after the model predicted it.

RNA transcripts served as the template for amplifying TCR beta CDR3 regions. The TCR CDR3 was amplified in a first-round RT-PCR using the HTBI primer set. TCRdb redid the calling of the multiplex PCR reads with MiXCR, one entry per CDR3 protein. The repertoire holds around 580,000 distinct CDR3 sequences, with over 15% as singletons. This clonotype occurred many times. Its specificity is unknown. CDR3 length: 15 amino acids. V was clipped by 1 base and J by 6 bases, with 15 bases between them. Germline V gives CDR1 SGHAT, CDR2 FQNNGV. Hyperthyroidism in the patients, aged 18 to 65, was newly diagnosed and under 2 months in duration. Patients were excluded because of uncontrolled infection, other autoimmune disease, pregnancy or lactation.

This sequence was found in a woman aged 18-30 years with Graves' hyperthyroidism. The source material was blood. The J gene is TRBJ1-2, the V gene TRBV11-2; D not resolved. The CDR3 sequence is CASSLGVGIFNGYTF. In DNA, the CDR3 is TGTGCCAGCAGCTTAGGGGTTGGGATTTTCAATGGCTACACCTTC. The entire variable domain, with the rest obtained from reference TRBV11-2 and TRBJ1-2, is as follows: EAGVAQSPRYKIIEKRQSVAFWCNPISGHATLYWYQQILGQGPKLLIQFQNNGVVDDSQLPKDRFSAERLKGVDSTLKIQPAKLEDSAVYLCASSLGVGIFNGYTFGSGTRLTVV.